This T cell receptor (beta chain) is drawn from a study of CD8+CD57+ T cells in acquired aplastic anemia (dated by TCRdb to 2016 to 2018). Broadly, across the study: DNA extracted from sorted CD4+ and CD8+ cells had a mean of around 3.3 ug, with a range of roughly 0.18 to 27.4 ug. CD8+CD57+ expansion was defined as frequency above the mean frequency observed in healthy subjects.

Profiling of TCR beta VDJ combinations and CDR3 sequences used genomic DNA as the template. An Illumina HiSeq 2000 was used for TCR repertoire sequencing. In the paper's pipeline: TRBV/TRBJ rearrangement plots, CDR3 size and DJ length profiles, and Simpson's diversity index were used to evaluate the repertoires. The most abundant DNA sequence in the deep sequencing data was taken as the immunodominant clone. CDR3 amino acid sequences were screened for sharing across subjects and were compared with published repertoires and the VDJdb database. TCRdb trimmed the raw reads at Q25, called clones with MiXCR and kept productive beta chains. Records with the same CDR3 protein are collapsed into one entry carrying the most frequent genes and DNA. The V and J calls and clone size are TCRdb's, not the authors'. The sample table holds just over 450,000 distinct CDR3 sequences, of which less than 35% were seen once. Jointly, the top ten make up about 0.8% of the sample.

The patients picked for sequencing were ones in whom flow cytometry had shown an expansion of CD8+CD57+ cells. Severe acquired aplastic anemia was diagnosed in all patients according to International Study of Aplastic Anemia and Agranulocytosis and Camitta criteria. Patients had received no therapy at the time of blood sampling. TCR repertoires of sorted CD4+ and CD8+ blood T cells from severe aplastic anemia patients and healthy subjects were deep-sequenced in the study. Patients were enrolled in the USA under clinicaltrials.gov protocols 00001620, 01623167, 00001397, 00071045, 00081523 and 00961064. Ficoll-Paque density gradient centrifugation was used to isolate peripheral blood mononuclear cells. Before DNA extraction, CD4+ and CD8+ T cells were sorted by FACS or by magnetic beads. Points the paper makes about the study in general: Patients and healthy controls showed no significant difference in CD8+ Simpson's diversity (P=0.060). Although 25 to 30 CD8+ CDR3 sequences were shared by patients and controls, these sequences appeared highly expressed in patients and within the immunodominant clones of patients.

As for this clonotype: This receptor's antigen is unknown. A read error may explain this, as a much larger clone is one base away.

The CDR3 covers 12 residues, taking in both the cysteine and the phenylalanine. Just the 36-base CDR3 DNA is kept, in frame starting at base 1. V and J are truncated by 4 bases and 5 bases respectively, leaving an intervening sequence of 10 bases. CDR1 DFQATT and CDR2 SNEGSKA are derived from the germline V gene (reference sequence). The sample was sorted CD4+, CD8+, or CD8+CD57+ T cells (not recorded which) from PBMCs. The rearranged chain carries TRBV20-1 and TRBJ2-3, with the D segment identity uncertain. The TCR comes from a human donor with aplastic anemia. Here is the DNA: TGCAGTGCTAAAGGTGCAGGAGATACGCAGTATTTT. This is translated as CSAKGAGDTQYF.